This T cell receptor (beta chain) was sequenced for a study of T-cell reconstitution after alpha-beta-depleted transplantation in children. The CDR3 loop spans 15 amino acids. The V gene end was trimmed by 5 bases and the J gene end by 4 bases; junction bases not matched to a gene: 7. Germline CDR1 and CDR2: SGHTA and FQGNSA. This clonotype was detected many times. Library preparation (for TCRbeta) was performed with unique molecular identifiers. Each CDR3 protein gets one entry after TCRdb re-called the PCR reads with MiXCR. The sample shows 200,000 to 250,000 distinct CDR3 sequences, 11% of them seen only once.

The source is a child less than two years old with acute myeloid leukemia, due to receive a stem cell transplant. The V gene is TRBV7-2, the J gene TRBJ1-5, with 8 bases matching TRBD1. The sample consisted of PBMCs, taken before TCRalphabeta/CD19-depleted stem cell transplant. CDR3 sequence: CASSPNRGGNQPQHF. The CDR3 DNA sequence: TGTGCCAGCAGCCCCAACAGGGGGGGGAATCAGCCCCAGCATTTT. The whole variable domain, filled in from reference TRBV7-2 and TRBJ1-5, reads GAGVSQSPSNKVTEKGKDVELRCDPISGHTALYWYRQSLGQGLEFLIYFQGNSAPDKSGLPSDRFSAERTGGSVSTLTIQRTQQEDSAVYLCASSPNRGGNQPQHFGDGTRLSIL.